The present TCR beta chain was sequenced within a study of T cell changes during pregnancy in multiple sclerosis. Per the germline V gene, CDR1 is KGHSH and CDR2 is LQKENI. V lost 0 bases and J lost 8, with 20 bases in between. This CDR3 has 17 amino acids. Measured with immunoSEQ multiplex PCR; TCRdb has only the in-frame clones, and not every one. The sample consists of tens of thousands of clones, 80% to 90% of them appearing once. The chain recombines TRBV18 with TRBJ1-5; D is unresolved. The TCR sequence derives from a female donor in good health, enrolled as a control in a pregnancy study. Sequencing was performed on peripheral blood, taken in the first trimester of pregnancy. As DNA, the CDR3 is TGTGCCAGCTCACCACCCAACCGGGCCTCGGGATCAAAGCCCCAGCATTTT. Encoded protein: CASSPPNRASGSKPQHF.